Below, one TCR beta chain is given with its context. The V gene lost 4 bases and the J gene lost 7 bases, with 19 bases spanning the gap. Germline V CDR1 and CDR2: LGHDT, YNNKEL (reference sequence). There are 15 residues in the CDR3. The data are from a study of blood T cell repertoires in COVID-19. Data came from immunoSEQ multiplex PCR; TCRdb stores just in-frame clones and leaves some out. The sample gives hundreds of thousands of clones, more than 90% of which show up once; roughly 2.5% is in the top ten. The receptor's source is a man aged 55 to 69 who had recovered from COVID-19. Sequenced sample: PBMCs or T cells enriched from blood (not recorded which). This sequence joins TRBV3-1 (or the pseudogene TRBV3-2) and TRBJ2-5, with D possibly matching TRBD2 (6 bases). The CDR3 protein is CASSRDSRARGTQYF. For the CDR3, the DNA is TGTGCCAGCAGCCGTGACTCACGCGCGCGGGGGACCCAGTACTTC.